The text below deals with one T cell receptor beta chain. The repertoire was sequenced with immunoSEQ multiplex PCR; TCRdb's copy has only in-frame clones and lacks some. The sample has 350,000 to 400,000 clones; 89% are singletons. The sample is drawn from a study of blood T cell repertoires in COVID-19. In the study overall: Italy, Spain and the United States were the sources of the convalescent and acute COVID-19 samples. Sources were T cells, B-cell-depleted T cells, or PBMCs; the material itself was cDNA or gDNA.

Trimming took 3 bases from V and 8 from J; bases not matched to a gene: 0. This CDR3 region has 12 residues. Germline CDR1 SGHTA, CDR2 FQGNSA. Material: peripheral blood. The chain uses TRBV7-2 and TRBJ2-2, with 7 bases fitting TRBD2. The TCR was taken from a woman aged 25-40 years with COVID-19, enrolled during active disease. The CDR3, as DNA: TGTGCCAGCAGCTTTAGCGGGGGGGAGCTGTTTTTT. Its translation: CASSFSGGELFF.